What follows is one T cell receptor (beta chain) and its context. CDR3 length equals 16 residues. Germline assignment: CDR1 SNHLY and CDR2 FYNNEI. J gave up 3 bases and V 7 bases, and 11 bases lay outside the gene matches. The data stem from a study of T cell changes during pregnancy in multiple sclerosis. The data were produced by immunoSEQ multiplex PCR, yet TCRdb's version contains in-frame clones alone and is incomplete. This sample carries 60,000 to 85,000 clones, about nine tenths of them seen once, and the ten largest clones take 2.3%. This TCR was sampled from a female donor with multiple sclerosis, enrolled in a pregnancy study. The J gene is TRBJ1-1, the V gene TRBV2, with 10 bases matching TRBD1. The sample in question was peripheral blood, obtained in the first trimester of pregnancy. CDR3 loop: CASTGTGERVDTEAFF. The DNA of the CDR3 is TGTGCCAGCACCGGGACAGGGGAACGCGTCGACACTGAAGCTTTCTTT.